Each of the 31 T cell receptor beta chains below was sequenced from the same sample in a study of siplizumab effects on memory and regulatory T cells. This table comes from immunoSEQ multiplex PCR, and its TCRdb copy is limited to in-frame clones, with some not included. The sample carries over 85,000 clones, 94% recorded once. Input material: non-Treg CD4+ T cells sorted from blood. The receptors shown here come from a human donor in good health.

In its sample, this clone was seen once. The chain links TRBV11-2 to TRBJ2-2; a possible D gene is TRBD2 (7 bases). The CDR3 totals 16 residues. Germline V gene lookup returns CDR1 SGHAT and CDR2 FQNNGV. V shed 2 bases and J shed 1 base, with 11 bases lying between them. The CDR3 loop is CASSLTGGLNTGELFF. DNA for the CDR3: TGTGCCAGCAGCTTAACGGGGGGCTTGAACACCGGGGAGCTGTTTTTT.

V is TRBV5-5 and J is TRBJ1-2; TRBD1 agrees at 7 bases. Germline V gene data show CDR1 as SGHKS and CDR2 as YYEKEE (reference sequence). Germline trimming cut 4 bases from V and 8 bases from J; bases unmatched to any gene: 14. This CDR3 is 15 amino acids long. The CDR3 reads CASSRGGDRVMGYTF. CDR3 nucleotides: TGTGCCAGCAGCCGAGGGGGTGACAGGGTGATGGGCTACACCTTC.

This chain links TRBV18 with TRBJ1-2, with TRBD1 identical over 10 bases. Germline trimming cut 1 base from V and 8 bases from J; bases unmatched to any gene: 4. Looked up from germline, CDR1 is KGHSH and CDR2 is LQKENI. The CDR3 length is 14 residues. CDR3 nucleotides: TGTGCCAGCTCACCACAGACAGGGGGCGAGGGCTACACCTTC. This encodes CASSPQTGGEGYTF. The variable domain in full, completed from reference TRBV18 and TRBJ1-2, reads NAGVMQNPRHLVRRRGQEARLRCSPMKGHSHVYWYRQLPEEGLKFMVYLQKENIIDESGMPKERFSAEFPKEGPSILRIQQVVRGDSAAYFCASSPQTGGEGYTFGSGTRLTVV.

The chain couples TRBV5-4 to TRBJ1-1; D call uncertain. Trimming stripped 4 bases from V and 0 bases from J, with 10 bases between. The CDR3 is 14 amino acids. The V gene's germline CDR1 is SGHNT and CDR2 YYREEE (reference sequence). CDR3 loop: CASSPTTVNTEAFF. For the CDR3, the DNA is TGTGCCAGCAGCCCGACCACAGTGAACACTGAAGCTTTCTTT.

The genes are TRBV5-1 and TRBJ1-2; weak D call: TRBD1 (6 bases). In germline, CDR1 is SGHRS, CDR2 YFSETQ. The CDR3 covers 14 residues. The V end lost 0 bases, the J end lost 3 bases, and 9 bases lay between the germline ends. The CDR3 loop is CASSLDRADYGYTF. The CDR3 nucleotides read TGCGCCAGCAGCTTGGACAGGGCAGACTATGGCTACACCTTC.

The CDR3: CASGEPGGPDTQYF. The CDR3 nucleotides are TGTGCCAGCGGAGAGCCGGGGGGGCCTGATACGCAGTATTTT. The V call is TRBV27, the J call TRBJ2-3; 8 bases line up with TRBD2. J lost 6 bases, V lost 8 bases, and 10 bases had no gene match. Germline values: CDR1 MNHEY, CDR2 SMNVEV (reference sequence). This CDR3 has 14 residues.

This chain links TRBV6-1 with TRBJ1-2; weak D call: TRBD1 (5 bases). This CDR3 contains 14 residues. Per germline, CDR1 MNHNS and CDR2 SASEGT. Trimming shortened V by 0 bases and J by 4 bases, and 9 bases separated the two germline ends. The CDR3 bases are TGTGCCAGCAGTGAAGCCACAGGAATCTATGGCTACACCTTC. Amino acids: CASSEATGIYGYTF.

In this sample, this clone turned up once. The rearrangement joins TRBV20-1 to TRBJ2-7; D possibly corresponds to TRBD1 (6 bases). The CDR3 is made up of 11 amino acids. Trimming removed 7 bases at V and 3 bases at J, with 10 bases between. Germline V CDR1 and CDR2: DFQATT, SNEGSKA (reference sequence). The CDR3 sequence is CSVEDSYEQYF. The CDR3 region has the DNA TGCAGTGTCGAGGACAGCTACGAGCAGTACTTC.

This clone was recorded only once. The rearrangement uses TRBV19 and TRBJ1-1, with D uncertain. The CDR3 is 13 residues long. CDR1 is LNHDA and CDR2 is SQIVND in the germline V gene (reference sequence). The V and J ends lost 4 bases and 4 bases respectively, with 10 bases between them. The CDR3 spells CASSTPERTEAFF. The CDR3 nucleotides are TGTGCCAGTAGTACCCCCGAGCGCACTGAAGCTTTCTTT.

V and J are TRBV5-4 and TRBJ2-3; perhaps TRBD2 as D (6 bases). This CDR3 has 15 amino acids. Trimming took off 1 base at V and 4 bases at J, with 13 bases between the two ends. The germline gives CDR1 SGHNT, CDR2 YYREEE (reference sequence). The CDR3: CASSLPGLRADTQYF. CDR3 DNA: TGTGCCAGCAGCTTGCCGGGACTGCGGGCAGATACGCAGTATTTT.

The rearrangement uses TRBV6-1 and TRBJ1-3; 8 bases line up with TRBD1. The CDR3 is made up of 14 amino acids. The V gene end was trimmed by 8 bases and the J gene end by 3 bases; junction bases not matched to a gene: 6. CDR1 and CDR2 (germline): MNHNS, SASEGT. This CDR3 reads CASHTGGSGNTIYF. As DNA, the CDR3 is TGTGCCAGCCATACAGGGGGTAGTGGAAACACCATATATTTT.

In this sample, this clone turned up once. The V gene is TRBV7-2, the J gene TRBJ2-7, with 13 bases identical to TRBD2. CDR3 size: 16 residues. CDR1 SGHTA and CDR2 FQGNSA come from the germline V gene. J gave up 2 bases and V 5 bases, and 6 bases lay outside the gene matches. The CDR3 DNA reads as TGTGCCAGCAGCCGCGGACTAGCGGGGGCCGCCTACGAGCAGTACTTC. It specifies CASSRGLAGAAYEQYF.

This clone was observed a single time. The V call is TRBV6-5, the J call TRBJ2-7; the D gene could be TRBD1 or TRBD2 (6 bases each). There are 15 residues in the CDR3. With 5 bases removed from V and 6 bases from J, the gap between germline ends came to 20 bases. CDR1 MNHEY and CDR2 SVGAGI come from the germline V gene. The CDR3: CASSMSVQGGREQYF. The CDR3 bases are TGTGCCAGCAGTATGAGTGTACAGGGAGGTCGCGAGCAGTACTTC.

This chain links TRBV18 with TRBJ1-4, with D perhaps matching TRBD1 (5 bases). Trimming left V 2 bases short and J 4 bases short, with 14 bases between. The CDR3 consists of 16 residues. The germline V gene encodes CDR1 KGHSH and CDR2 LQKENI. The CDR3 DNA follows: TGTGCCAGCTCACCAGTAACCCTCAGGGTTAATGAAAAACTGTTTTTT. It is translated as CASSPVTLRVNEKLFF.

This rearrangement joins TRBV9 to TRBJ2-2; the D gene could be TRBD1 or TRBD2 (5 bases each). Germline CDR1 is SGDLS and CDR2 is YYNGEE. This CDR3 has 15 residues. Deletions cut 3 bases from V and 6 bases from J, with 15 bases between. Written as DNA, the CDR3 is TGTGCCAGCAGCGCCGGGACCGCCCCGCCCGGGGAGCTGTTTTTT. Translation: CASSAGTAPPGELFF.

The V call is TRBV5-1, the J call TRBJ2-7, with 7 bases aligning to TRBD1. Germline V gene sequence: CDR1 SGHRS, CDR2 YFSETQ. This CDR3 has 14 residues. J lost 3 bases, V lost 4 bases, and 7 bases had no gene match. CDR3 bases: TGCGCCAGCAGCATGCCGGGACAGAGCTACGAGCAGTACTTC. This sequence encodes CASSMPGQSYEQYF.

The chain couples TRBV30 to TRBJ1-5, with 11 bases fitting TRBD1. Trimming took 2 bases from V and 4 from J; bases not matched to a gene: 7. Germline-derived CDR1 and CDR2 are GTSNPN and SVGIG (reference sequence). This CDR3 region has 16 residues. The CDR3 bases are TGTGCCTGGAGTACGGGACAGGGGGTAGGGAATCAGCCCCAGCATTTT. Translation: CAWSTGQGVGNQPQHF.

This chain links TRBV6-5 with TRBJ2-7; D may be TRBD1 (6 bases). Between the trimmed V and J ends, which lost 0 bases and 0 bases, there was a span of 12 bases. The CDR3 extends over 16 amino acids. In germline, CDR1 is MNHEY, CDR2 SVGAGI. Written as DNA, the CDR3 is TGTGCCAGCAGTTACTCTTTCGGGGACAACTCCTACGAGCAGTACTTC. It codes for CASSYSFGDNSYEQYF.

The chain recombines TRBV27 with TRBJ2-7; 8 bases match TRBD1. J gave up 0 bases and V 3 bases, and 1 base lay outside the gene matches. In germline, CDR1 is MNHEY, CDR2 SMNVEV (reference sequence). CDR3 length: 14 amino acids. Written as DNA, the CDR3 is TGTGCCAGCAGTTTCGGGACAGGCTCCTACGAGCAGTACTTC. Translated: CASSFGTGSYEQYF.

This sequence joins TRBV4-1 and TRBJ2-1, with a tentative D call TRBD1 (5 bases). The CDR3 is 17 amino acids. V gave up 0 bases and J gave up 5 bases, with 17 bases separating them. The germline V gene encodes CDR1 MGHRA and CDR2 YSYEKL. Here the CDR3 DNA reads TGCGCCAGCAGCCAAGATATAAGGGGCCGGACGAACAATGAGCAGTTCTTC. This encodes CASSQDIRGRTNNEQFF.

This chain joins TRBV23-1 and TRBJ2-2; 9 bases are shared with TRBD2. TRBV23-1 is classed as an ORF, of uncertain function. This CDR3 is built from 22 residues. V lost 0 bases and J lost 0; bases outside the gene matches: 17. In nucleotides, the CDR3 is TGCGCCAGCAGTCAATCAAGCGAGGCGGGGGGGCCCCCCCCTCCGAACACCGGGGAGCTGTTTTTT. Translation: CASSQSSEAGGPPPPNTGELFF.

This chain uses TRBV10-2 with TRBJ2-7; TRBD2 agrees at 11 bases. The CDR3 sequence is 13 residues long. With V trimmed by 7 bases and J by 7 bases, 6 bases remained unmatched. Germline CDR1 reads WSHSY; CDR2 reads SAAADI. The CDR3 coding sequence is TGCGCCAGCACCGGGACTAGCGGTCTGGAGCAGTACTTC. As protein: CASTGTSGLEQYF.

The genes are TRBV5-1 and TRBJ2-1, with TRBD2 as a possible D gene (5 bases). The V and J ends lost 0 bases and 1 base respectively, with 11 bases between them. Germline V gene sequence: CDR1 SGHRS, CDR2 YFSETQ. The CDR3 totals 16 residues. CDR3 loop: CASSLEGSVSYNEQFF. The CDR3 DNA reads TGCGCCAGCAGCTTGGAGGGTAGCGTATCCTACAATGAGCAGTTCTTC.

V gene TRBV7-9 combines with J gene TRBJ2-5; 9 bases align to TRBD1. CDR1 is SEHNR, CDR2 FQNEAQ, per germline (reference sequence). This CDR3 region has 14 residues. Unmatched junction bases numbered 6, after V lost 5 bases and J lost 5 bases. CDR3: CASSKQGARETQYF. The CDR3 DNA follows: TGTGCCAGCAGCAAACAGGGGGCGAGGGAGACCCAGTACTTC. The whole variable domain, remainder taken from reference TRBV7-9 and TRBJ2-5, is DTGVSQNPRHKITKRGQNVTFRCDPISEHNRLYWYRQTLGQGPEFLTYFQNEAQLEKSRLLSDRFSAERPKGSFSTLEIQRTEQGDSAMYLCASSKQGARETQYFGPGTRLLVL.

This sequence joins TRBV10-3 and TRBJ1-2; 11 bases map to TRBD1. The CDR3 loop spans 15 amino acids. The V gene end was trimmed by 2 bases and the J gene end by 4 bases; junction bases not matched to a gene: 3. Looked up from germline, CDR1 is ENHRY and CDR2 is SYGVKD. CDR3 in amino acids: CAISEIGQGAYGYTF. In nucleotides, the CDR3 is TGTGCCATCAGTGAGATTGGACAGGGGGCCTATGGCTACACCTTC.

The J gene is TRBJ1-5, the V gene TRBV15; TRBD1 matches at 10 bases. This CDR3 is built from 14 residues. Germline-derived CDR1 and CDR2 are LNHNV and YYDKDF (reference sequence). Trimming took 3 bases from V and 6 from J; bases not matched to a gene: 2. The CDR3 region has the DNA TGTGCCACCAGCAGGACAGGGGGCGGTCAGCCCCAGCATTTT. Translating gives CATSRTGGGQPQHF.

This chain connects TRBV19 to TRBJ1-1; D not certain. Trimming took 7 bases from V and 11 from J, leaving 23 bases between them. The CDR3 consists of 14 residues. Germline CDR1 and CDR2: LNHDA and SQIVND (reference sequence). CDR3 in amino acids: CASIIPNTGSLAFF. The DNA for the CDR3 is TGTGCCAGTATAATCCCTAACACGGGGTCCCTGGCTTTCTTT.

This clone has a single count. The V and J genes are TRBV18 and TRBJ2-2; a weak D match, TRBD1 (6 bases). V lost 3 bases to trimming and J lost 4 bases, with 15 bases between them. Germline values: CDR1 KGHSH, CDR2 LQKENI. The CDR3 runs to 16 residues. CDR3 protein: CASSPTGPKGTGELFF. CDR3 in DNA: TGTGCCAGCTCACCTACAGGGCCGAAGGGCACCGGGGAGCTGTTTTTT.

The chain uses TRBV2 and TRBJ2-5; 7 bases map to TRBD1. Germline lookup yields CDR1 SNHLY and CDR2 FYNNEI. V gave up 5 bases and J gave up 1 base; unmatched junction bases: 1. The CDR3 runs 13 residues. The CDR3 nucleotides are TGTGCCAGCAGTAGGGACAGCCAAGAGACCCAGTACTTC. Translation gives CASSRDSQETQYF.

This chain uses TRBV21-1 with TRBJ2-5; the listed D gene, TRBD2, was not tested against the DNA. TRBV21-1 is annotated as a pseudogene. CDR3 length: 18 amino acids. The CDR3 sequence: CASSKGDVGAGGVETQYF. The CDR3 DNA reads TGTGCCAGCAGCAAAGGGGATGTGGGTGCGGGAGGAGTAGAGACCCAGTACTTC.

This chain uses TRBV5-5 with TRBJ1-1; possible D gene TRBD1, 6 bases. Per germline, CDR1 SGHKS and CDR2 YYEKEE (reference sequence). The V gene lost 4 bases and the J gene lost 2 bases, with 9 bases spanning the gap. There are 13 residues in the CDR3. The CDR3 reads CASSLDRNTEAFF. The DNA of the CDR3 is TGTGCCAGCAGCCTGGACAGAAACACTGAAGCTTTCTTT.